This T cell receptor beta chain was captured in a study of T cell responses to AZD1222 COVID-19 vaccine listed by TCRdb under 2021. For context, the study as a whole: Because spike-specific TCR depth and breadth did not differ between the two schedules, AZD1222 recipients who got a second dose at roughly 4 weeks were pooled with those who got a second dose at roughly 12 weeks. TCR sequencing was performed for roughly 240 trial participants, of whom 200 to 220 were given two doses of AZD1222 and approximately 25 were given two doses of MenACWY control vaccine. Trial participants were enrolled by age into subgroups of 18-55, 56-69 and 70-plus years, and around 140, 26 and 57 TCR-sequenced participants, respectively, were included in these subgroups. Beyond this particular receptor, the publication reports: Epitopes outside the regions mutated in the B.1.351 and B.1.1.7 variants were reportedly recognized by nearly half of the unique spike-specific TCRs. Because no day 14 peak-response samples were available, the repertoires could be characterized only after the peak T cell response. Participants were mostly white British, with more females than males. The authors suggested clonal diversity may have been underestimated. CD4 TCRs associated with the vaccine covered the entire spike protein, and the dominant responses were in regions 160-218 and 743-854. After two AZD1222 doses, both the breadth and the depth of spike-specific TCRs were significantly higher than at day 0 and than in MenACWY recipients. The 56-69-year group was small, and its depth increase did not reach significance, likely because of low power. Conclusions about previously exposed vaccinees are limited, since just five to seven AZD1222 recipients were seropositive for SARS-CoV-2 at baseline.

The CDR3 regions of human TCRbeta chains were subjected to immunosequencing. As for the authors' bioinformatics: Repertoire TCRs were checked for matches against a reference library of SARS-CoV-2-specific TCRs that had been generated using the MIRA antigen-specificity platform. Breadth meant the fraction of unique TCRs that were SARS-CoV-2-associated, whereas depth meant the fraction of total T cells that were SARS-CoV-2-associated. Using the MIRA data, each spike-specific TCR was mapped to the spike region that the TCR reacts to and placed in a CD4 or CD8 class. Log10-transformed breadth and depth values were compared by one-way ANOVA with Sidak's multiple comparisons tests. Held by TCRdb, this immuneACCESS table contains in-frame sequences only and omits some clones. Under half of the omission traces to an unresolved V gene where checked; the cause of the rest is unknown. The DNA was the basis for D and trimming; V, J and clone size are from that table. This sample lists under 200,000 clones; 85% to 95% were detected once. The ten most abundant clones make up 1% to 1.5% of the sample.

Clipping removes 7 bases from V and 7 bases from J, with 6 as the unmatched junction base count. The CDR3 contains 12 residues, cysteine and phenylalanine counted. Kept here is only the CDR3 DNA, which spans 36 bases and is read in frame from base 1. The germline V gene encodes CDR1 SGHTA and CDR2 FQGNSA. According to the study, the label for this sample's time point signals: baseline before first vaccination. Vaccinee samples came from UK trials COV001 and COV002, including a single-blind randomized controlled phase 2/3 trial of AZD1222 (ChAdOx1 nCoV-19) in healthy adults. Trial participant PBMC samples were collected at day 0 and day 28 after the second dose for TCRbeta chain sequencing. As to this clone: Its antigen is not yet known. Base qualities are not at hand, and no much larger clone is one base apart.

The rearrangement joined TRBV7-2 to TRBJ1-2, with 7 bases matching TRBD1. This TCR was recovered from an adult in good health. The source material was peripheral blood, sampled on day 0 of AZD1222 vaccination. The nucleotides read TGTGCCAGCACCCACAGGGGAATTGGCTACACCTTC. The translation is CASTHRGIGYTF. This CDR3, with the reference TRBV7-2 and TRBJ1-2 proteins standing in past its ends, gives the full variable domain GAGVSQSPSNKVTEKGKDVELRCDPISGHTALYWYRQSLGQGLEFLIYFQGNSAPDKSGLPSDRFSAERTGGSVSTLTIQRTQQEDSAVYLCASTHRGIGYTFGSGTRLTVV.